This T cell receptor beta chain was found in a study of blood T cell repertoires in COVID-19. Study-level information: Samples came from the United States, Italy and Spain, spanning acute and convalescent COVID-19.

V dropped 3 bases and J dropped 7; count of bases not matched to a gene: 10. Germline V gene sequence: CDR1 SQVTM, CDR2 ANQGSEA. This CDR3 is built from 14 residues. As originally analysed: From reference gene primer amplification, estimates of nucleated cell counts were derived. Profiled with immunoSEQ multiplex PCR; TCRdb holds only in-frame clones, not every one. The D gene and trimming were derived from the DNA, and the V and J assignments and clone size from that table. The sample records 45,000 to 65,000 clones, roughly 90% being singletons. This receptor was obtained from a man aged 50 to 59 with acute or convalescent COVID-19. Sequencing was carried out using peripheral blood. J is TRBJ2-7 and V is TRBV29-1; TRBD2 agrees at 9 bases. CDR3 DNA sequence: TGCAGCGTTGATGGTAGCGGGAGTACGGGTGAGCAGTACTTC. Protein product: CSVDGSGSTGEQYF.